The clone carrying this T cell receptor (beta chain) rates as medium-sized (0.01 to 0.1%). The antigen is undetermined. This sample is drawn from a study of T cell responses to AZD1222 COVID-19 vaccine. Profiling relied on immunoSEQ multiplex PCR, and the TCRdb table lists in-frame clones only, not all of them. The data hold 100,000 or so clones, with 80% to 90% observed a single time. Germline V gene sequence: CDR1 LGHDT, CDR2 YNNKEL (reference sequence). The CDR3 covers 14 residues. Trimming at V came to 5 bases and at J to 8 bases, leaving 6 bases not matched to a gene. Study observations and caveats: Variant regions that are unmutated are reportedly the target of nearly half of spike-specific TCRs.

Sequencing used peripheral blood, obtained on day 0 of MenACWY control vaccination. The receptor was isolated from an adult in good health. The gene calls are TRBV3-1 (or the pseudogene TRBV3-2) and TRBJ1-6; 7 bases are a match to TRBD1. The CDR3 reads CASSLTGSDSPLHF. The CDR3 bases are TGTGCCAGCAGCTTGACAGGGTCCGATTCACCCCTCCACTTT.